The 18 T cell receptor beta chains reported below all come from one sample, sequenced in a study of T cell responses to AZD1222 COVID-19 vaccine. Clones were sequenced by immunoSEQ multiplex PCR, and TCRdb holds only the in-frame ones, with some missing. The sample includes under 200,000 clones, around 90% seen only once; the top ten take about 3.6%. The sequencing used peripheral blood, collected 28 days after the second dose of the MenACWY control vaccine. These receptors were taken from an adult who received the MenACWY meningococcal vaccine as a control.

The chain links TRBV7-9 to TRBJ1-6, with D maybe TRBD1 (5 bases). The CDR3 length is 15 residues. Between the trimmed V and J ends, which lost 4 bases and 9 bases, there was a span of 16 bases. Per the germline V gene, CDR1 is SEHNR and CDR2 is FQNEAQ (reference sequence). DNA of the CDR3: TGTGCCAGCAGCTCCGGGACTCTCGGCGGTTCACCCCTCCACTTT. Translated, it gives CASSSGTLGGSPLHF. Based on the CDR3 plus reference TRBV7-9 and TRBJ1-6, the full variable domain is DTGVSQNPRHKITKRGQNVTFRCDPISEHNRLYWYRQTLGQGPEFLTYFQNEAQLEKSRLLSDRFSAERPKGSFSTLEIQRTEQGDSAMYLCASSSGTLGGSPLHFGNGTRLTVT.

The rearrangement joins TRBV19 to TRBJ1-1; 9 bases agree with TRBD1. V lost 4 bases, J lost 1 base, and 1 base stayed unmatched. The germline V gene encodes CDR1 LNHDA and CDR2 SQIVND (reference sequence). CDR3 length equals 14 residues. The DNA for the CDR3 is TGTGCCAGTAGTAGGGGACAGGGGAACACTGAAGCTTTCTTT. Protein sequence: CASSRGQGNTEAFF.

The chain carries TRBV7-3 and TRBJ2-1, with 7 bases fitting TRBD2. Per the germline V gene, CDR1 is SGHTA and CDR2 is FQGTGA. The CDR3 length is 13 residues. J gave up 10 bases and V 7 bases, and 10 bases lay outside the gene matches. The CDR3 spells CASIPRWEGEQFF. CDR3 bases: TGTGCCAGCATTCCCCGCTGGGAGGGCGAGCAGTTCTTC.

The V call is TRBV2, the J call TRBJ1-5; no firm D call. Looked up from germline, CDR1 is SNHLY and CDR2 is FYNNEI. V was pared by 10 bases and J by 0 bases, with 16 bases between. CDR3 size: 15 residues. This CDR3 reads CATRLGPSSNQPQHF. DNA for the CDR3: TGTGCCACAAGACTAGGACCGAGTAGCAATCAGCCCCAGCATTTT.

This sequence joins TRBV7-6 and TRBJ1-1; D is unclear. CDR1 is SGHVS, CDR2 FNYEAQ, per germline. The CDR3 is made up of 14 amino acids. V gave up 5 bases and J gave up 1 base, with 11 bases separating them. The CDR3 here is CASSKKWGNTEAFF. CDR3 nucleotide sequence: TGTGCCAGCAGCAAGAAGTGGGGGAACACTGAAGCTTTCTTT.

The chain recombines TRBV6-5 with TRBJ2-1, with D possibly called TRBD1 or TRBD2 (6 bases each). V shed 6 bases and J shed 5 bases, with 14 bases lying between them. The length of the CDR3 is 14 residues. CDR1 is MNHEY and CDR2 is SVGAGI in the germline V gene. The CDR3 loop reads CASSRTGGNNEQFF. The CDR3 region has the DNA TGTGCCAGCAGCCGGACCGGGGGCAACAATGAGCAGTTCTTC.

The CDR3 DNA reads as TGTGCCAGCAGCGTAAAGGTGAGGGGCAATGAGCAGTTCTTC. As protein: CASSVKVRGNEQFF. The V call is TRBV9, the J call TRBJ2-1; the D gene could be TRBD1 or TRBD2 (5 bases each). The CDR3 runs 14 residues. Deletions cut 1 base from V and 6 bases from J, with 11 bases between. The V gene's germline CDR1 is SGDLS and CDR2 YYNGEE.

V usage is TRBV18 and J usage is TRBJ1-4, with D perhaps matching TRBD1 (5 bases). CDR1 is KGHSH, CDR2 LQKENI, per germline. V was shortened by 4 bases and J by 8 bases, with 8 bases between the two germline ends. The CDR3 sequence is 12 residues long. The CDR3 spells CASSRTNEKLFF. CDR3 nucleotide sequence: TGTGCCAGCTCACGGACAAACGAAAAACTGTTTTTT.

The count of this clone is one. The chain uses TRBV2 and TRBJ1-5; 8 bases are a match to TRBD1. Germline trimming cut 4 bases from V and 0 bases from J; bases unmatched to any gene: 8. The CDR3 covers 17 residues. The germline gives CDR1 SNHLY, CDR2 FYNNEI. CDR3 DNA sequence: TGTGCCAGCAGTGTCTCGACAGGGGAGTATAGCAATCAGCCCCAGCATTTT. The encoded protein is CASSVSTGEYSNQPQHF.

The chain is built from TRBV11-2 and TRBJ2-3; 10 bases are shared with TRBD2. After removal of 6 bases from V and 1 base from J, the junction contained 4 bases not matched to a gene. This CDR3 contains 15 residues. CDR1 and CDR2 from the germline V gene are SGHAT and FQNNGV. The CDR3 region is CASSLLAGGTDTQYF. CDR3 coding DNA: TGTGCCAGCAGTCTCCTAGCGGGAGGCACAGATACGCAGTATTTT.

The chain links TRBV5-5 to TRBJ2-7; TRBD2 matches 8 bases. CDR3 length: 15 residues. With V trimmed by 3 bases and J by 2 bases, 7 bases remained unmatched. Germline V gives CDR1 SGHKS, CDR2 YYEKEE (reference sequence). CDR3 in amino acids: CASSWVAGSTYEQYF. CDR3 coding DNA: TGTGCCAGCAGCTGGGTAGCGGGGTCTACCTACGAGCAGTACTTC.

This rearrangement joins TRBV10-1 to TRBJ1-6, with TRBD1 identical over 7 bases. The CDR3 runs to 20 residues. Germline V lookup: CDR1 WNHNN, CDR2 SYGVQD (reference sequence). V shed 5 bases, J shed 8 bases, and the junction held 24 bases outside the gene matches. In nucleotides, the CDR3 is TGCGCCAGCAGTCCCGGGGGTTGTGAGGACCTGACAGGGCGGGATTCACCCCTCCACTTT. Its translation is CASSPGGCEDLTGRDSPLHF.

J is TRBJ1-2 and V is TRBV10-3; 7 nucleotides match TRBD1. Trimming removed 4 bases from V and 3 bases from J; junction bases left unmatched: 8. Germline V lookup: CDR1 ENHRY, CDR2 SYGVKD. The CDR3 is 15 residues long. Written as DNA, the CDR3 is TGTGCCATCAGTGGAGGACAGGACGGGCACTATGGCTACACCTTC. Encoded protein: CAISGGQDGHYGYTF.

The chain has TRBV7-2 and TRBJ2-7, with 16 bases identical to TRBD2. Germline lookup yields CDR1 SGHTA and CDR2 FQGNSA. With 6 bases clipped from V and 6 bases from J, the junction kept 11 bases outside the gene matches. The CDR3 is made up of 17 amino acids. Here the CDR3 reads CASRESGTSGRALEQYF. CDR3 bases: TGTGCCAGCAGGGAGTCCGGGACTAGCGGGAGGGCTCTCGAGCAGTACTTC.

The V and J genes are TRBV7-8 and TRBJ2-7; D unclear. This CDR3 is 14 amino acids long. Trimming took off 4 bases at V and 3 bases at J, with 13 bases between the two ends. CDR1 SGHVS and CDR2 FQNEAQ come from the germline V gene. The CDR3 spells CASSSFLGSYEQYF. In nucleotides, the CDR3 is TGTGCCAGCAGCTCGTTCTTAGGTAGCTACGAGCAGTACTTC.

This sequence joins TRBV5-5 and TRBJ1-3, with TRBD1 matching 10 bases. J lost 0 bases, V lost 5 bases, and 2 bases had no gene match. Germline V gives CDR1 SGHKS, CDR2 YYEKEE (reference sequence). This CDR3 spans 15 amino acids. This CDR3 reads CASRRTGGSGNTIYF. The CDR3, as DNA: TGTGCCAGCAGAAGGACAGGGGGCTCTGGAAACACCATATATTTT. The complete variable domain, with remaining parts taken from reference TRBV5-5 and TRBJ1-3, reads DAGVTQSPTHLIKTRGQQVTLRCSPISGHKSVSWYQQVLGQGPQFIFQYYEKEERGRGNFPDRFSARQFPNYSSELNVNALLLGDSALYLCASRRTGGSGNTIYFGEGSWLTVV.

The chain couples TRBV9 to TRBJ1-1, with D perhaps TRBD1 (6 bases). This CDR3 has 14 residues. Per the germline V gene, CDR1 is SGDLS and CDR2 is YYNGEE. The V end lost 3 bases, the J end lost 0 bases, and 9 bases lay between the germline ends. The CDR3 spells CASSDTGLNTEAFF. The CDR3 bases are TGTGCCAGCAGCGATACAGGGCTGAACACTGAAGCTTTCTTT.

This chain connects TRBV7-9 to TRBJ1-4; no clear D. This CDR3 region has 16 residues. V lost 3 bases, J lost 0 bases, and 11 bases lay in between. The germline gives CDR1 SEHNR, CDR2 FQNEAQ (reference sequence). CDR3 in amino acids: CASSLEKIATNEKLFF. CDR3 coding DNA: TGTGCCAGCAGCTTGGAGAAGATTGCAACTAATGAAAAACTGTTTTTT. Full variable domain (remainder filled in from reference TRBV7-9 and TRBJ1-4): DTGVSQNPRHKITKRGQNVTFRCDPISEHNRLYWYRQTLGQGPEFLTYFQNEAQLEKSRLLSDRFSAERPKGSFSTLEIQRTEQGDSAMYLCASSLEKIATNEKLFFGSGTQLSVL.